These 23 T cell receptor beta chains came from one sample sequenced in a study of T-cell reconstitution after alpha-beta-depleted transplantation in children. It was with unique molecular identifiers that the TCRbeta library was prepared. In TCRdb, the PCR reads were re-called with MiXCR into one record per CDR3 protein. The sample records around 45,000 distinct CDR3 sequences, 40% to 65% being singletons. This specimen was peripheral blood, taken before TCRalphabeta/CD19-depleted stem cell transplant. These receptors originate from a boy younger than two with SCID, due to receive a stem cell transplant.

V is TRBV20-1 and J is TRBJ2-5, with no clear D. CDR1 DFQATT and CDR2 SNEGSKA come from the germline V gene (reference sequence). The CDR3 covers 11 residues. Deletions cut 5 bases from V and 5 bases from J, with 9 bases between. CDR3 region: CSAPRLETQYF. In nucleotides, the CDR3 is TGCAGTGCTCCAAGACTGGAGACCCAGTACTTC.

The chain couples TRBV5-1 to TRBJ2-6, with D perhaps TRBD1 (6 bases). The CDR3 spans 17 residues. The germline gives CDR1 SGHRS, CDR2 YFSETQ. The germline V and J ends were trimmed by 3 bases and 4 bases, with 17 bases remaining between them. In nucleotides, the CDR3 is TGCGCCAGCAGCTGGGACATTAGCGTTTCGGGGGCCAACGTCCTGACTTTC. This encodes CASSWDISVSGANVLTF.

V gene TRBV3-1 combines with J gene TRBJ2-3; 8 bases agree with TRBD2. The V gene's germline CDR1 is LGHDT and CDR2 YNNKEL (reference sequence). With V trimmed by 4 bases and J by 5 bases, 2 bases remained unmatched. This CDR3 region has 13 residues. Here the CDR3 reads CASSLLAVDTQYF. CDR3 nucleotide sequence: TGTGCCAGCAGCCTACTAGCGGTAGATACGCAGTATTTT.

The J gene is TRBJ2-1, the V gene TRBV19, with D possibly matching TRBD2 (6 bases). Germline V gene sequence: CDR1 LNHDA, CDR2 SQIVND (reference sequence). Between the trimmed V and J ends, which lost 9 bases and 4 bases, there was a span of 10 bases. The CDR3 totals 12 residues. The CDR3 sequence: CASSAGYNEQFF. CDR3 nucleotide sequence: TGTGCCAGCTCCGCGGGGTACAATGAGCAGTTCTTC.

The V call is TRBV4-2, the J call TRBJ2-6, with D perhaps TRBD2 (6 bases). Trimming pared 2 bases from V and 0 bases from J, leaving 11 bases between. The CDR3 has 17 residues. CDR1 and CDR2 (germline): LGHNA, YNFKEQ. The CDR3 DNA sequence: TGTGCCAGCAGCCAAAGTGGGGGACTCTCTGGGGCCAACGTCCTGACTTTC. Translating it yields CASSQSGGLSGANVLTF.

This clonotype was counted between two and nine times. The chain couples TRBV7-2 to TRBJ1-4; possibly TRBD1 for D (6 bases). The CDR3 length is 15 residues. Germline values: CDR1 SGHTA, CDR2 FQGNSA. V lost 0 bases and J 8 bases, leaving 13 bases between the germline ends. The CDR3 here is CASSLAFRGREKLFF. The CDR3 DNA follows: TGTGCCAGCAGCTTAGCGTTCAGGGGAAGGGAAAAACTGTTTTTT.

DNA of the CDR3: TGCGCCAGCAGCCAAGATGAGGGATCTGGCTATGGCTACACCTTC. Protein sequence: CASSQDEGSGYGYTF. This chain links TRBV4-3 with TRBJ1-2; D gene uncertain. This CDR3 has 15 amino acids. In germline, CDR1 is LGHNA, CDR2 YSLEER. V was trimmed by 0 bases and J by 4 bases, leaving 12 bases between them.

The chain carries TRBV7-2 and TRBJ2-6; a weak D match, TRBD2 (6 bases). Germline loops: CDR1 SGHTA, CDR2 FQGNSA. The CDR3 is made up of 15 amino acids. V gave up 1 base and J gave up 3 bases, with 7 bases separating them. The CDR3 loop is CASSLVGGGANVLTF. CDR3 bases: TGTGCCAGCAGCTTAGTCGGGGGTGGGGCCAACGTCCTGACTTTC.

This chain links TRBV2 with TRBJ2-1; 13 nucleotides agree with TRBD2. Per germline, CDR1 SNHLY and CDR2 FYNNEI. The CDR3 is 16 residues long. The V gene end was trimmed by 4 bases and the J gene end by 7 bases; junction bases not matched to a gene: 7. CDR3 bases: TGTGCCAGCAGTGGTCCCGGGACTAGCGGGGTTAATGAGCAGTTCTTC. Amino acid sequence: CASSGPGTSGVNEQFF.

The rearrangement joins TRBV20-1 to TRBJ1-5; 7 nucleotides agree with TRBD1. This CDR3 has 15 amino acids. CDR1 is DFQATT, CDR2 SNEGSKA, per germline (reference sequence). The V segment lost 1 base and the J segment 1 base; nucleotides outside the gene matches: 4. In DNA form, the CDR3 reads TGCAGTGCTAGAGTCCCAGGGGGAAGCAATCAGCCCCAGCATTTT. Translated: CSARVPGGSNQPQHF.

This clonotype has more than one count but fewer than ten. The chain is built from TRBV20-1 and TRBJ2-7; TRBD1 matches at 7 bases. After removal of 3 bases from V and 0 bases from J, the junction contained 8 bases not matched to a gene. This CDR3 is 15 amino acids long. Per the germline V gene, CDR1 is DFQATT and CDR2 is SNEGSKA (reference sequence). For the CDR3, the DNA is TGCAGTGCTAGCCCCGCGACAGGGACCTCCTACGAGCAGTACTTC. Translated: CSASPATGTSYEQYF.

V is TRBV4-2 and J is TRBJ1-5; a possible D gene is TRBD1 (6 bases). The ends were cut back, 1 base at V and 7 bases at J, with 14 bases in the middle. The CDR3 totals 15 residues. Germline CDR1 is LGHNA and CDR2 is YNFKEQ. CDR3 region: CASSQGGQNGQPQHF. The CDR3 region has the DNA TGTGCCAGCAGCCAAGGAGGACAGAACGGGCAGCCCCAGCATTTT.

The chain has TRBV20-1 and TRBJ2-1, with a tentative D call TRBD2 (6 bases). The V end lost 3 bases, the J end lost 4 bases, and 19 bases lay between the germline ends. Germline values: CDR1 DFQATT, CDR2 SNEGSKA (reference sequence). The CDR3 sequence is 16 residues long. The CDR3, as DNA: TGCAGTGCTAGTGAGGATCCGAATGGGGGGTACAATGAGCAGTTCTTC. Amino acid sequence: CSASEDPNGGYNEQFF.

The V call is TRBV4-2, the J call TRBJ2-1, with 7 bases that match TRBD1. V dropped 5 bases and J dropped 4; count of bases not matched to a gene: 5. Germline values: CDR1 LGHNA, CDR2 YNFKEQ. There are 14 residues in the CDR3. In DNA form, the CDR3 reads TGTGCCAGCAGCGGATCGGGACAGTACAATGAGCAGTTCTTC. Protein: CASSGSGQYNEQFF.

The chain combines TRBV4-2 with TRBJ1-1, with a weak D call TRBD1 (6 bases). The germline V gene encodes CDR1 LGHNA and CDR2 YNFKEQ. The CDR3 is made up of 15 amino acids. The germline V and J ends were trimmed by 1 base and 4 bases, with 13 bases remaining between them. CDR3 loop: CASSQGTAMFTEAFF. The CDR3 nucleotides are TGTGCCAGCAGCCAAGGGACAGCGATGTTCACTGAAGCTTTCTTT.

The chain joins TRBV27 to TRBJ1-5, with no clear D. Deletions cut 2 bases from V and 5 bases from J, with 10 bases between. CDR1 and CDR2 (germline): MNHEY, SMNVEV (reference sequence). The CDR3 is 14 amino acids. The chain's CDR3 is CASSLAIKDQPQHF. CDR3 DNA sequence: TGTGCCAGCAGTTTAGCCATCAAGGATCAGCCCCAGCATTTT.

The CDR3 loop is CASGLMGLAPDTQYF. CDR3 DNA: TGTGCTAGTGGTTTGATGGGACTAGCTCCAGATACGCAGTATTTT. This chain connects TRBV12-5 to TRBJ2-3, with TRBD2 identical over 9 bases. This CDR3 is 15 amino acids long. V was clipped by 2 bases and J by 4 bases; unmatched bases: 4. Germline-derived CDR1 and CDR2 are LGHNT and FRNRAP.

The V call is TRBV20-1, the J call TRBJ2-1; D remains ambiguous. The germline V gene has CDR1 DFQATT and CDR2 SNEGSKA (reference sequence). The V end was cut by 3 bases, the J end by 0 bases, with 18 bases between. The CDR3 loop spans 17 amino acids. CDR3 sequence reads: CSARFVRNLSSYNEQFF. DNA for the CDR3: TGCAGTGCTAGGTTCGTTCGGAACCTAAGCTCCTACAATGAGCAGTTCTTC.

V gene TRBV7-2 combines with J gene TRBJ2-7; TRBD2 agrees at 16 bases. This CDR3 region has 17 residues. V was clipped by 4 bases and J by 9 bases; unmatched bases: 12. Germline-derived CDR1 and CDR2 are SGHTA and FQGNSA. Here the CDR3 reads CASSYSPGLAGGPGQYF. The DNA of the CDR3 is TGTGCCAGCAGCTATTCCCCGGGACTAGCGGGGGGGCCAGGGCAGTACTTC. Looking up the rest from reference TRBV7-2 and TRBJ2-7 gives the full variable domain: GAGVSQSPSNKVTEKGKDVELRCDPISGHTALYWYRQSLGQGLEFLIYFQGNSAPDKSGLPSDRFSAERTGGSVSTLTIQRTQQEDSAVYLCASSYSPGLAGGPGQYFGPGTRLTVT.

The rearrangement joins TRBV5-5 to TRBJ1-5; 9 nucleotides agree with TRBD1. The germline V gene has CDR1 SGHKS and CDR2 YYEKEE (reference sequence). Trimming cost V 0 bases and J 6 bases; bases outside gene matches: 7. There are 16 residues in the CDR3. The CDR3: CASSLGYRGQGQPQHF. In DNA, the CDR3 is TGTGCCAGCAGCTTGGGGTACAGGGGGCAGGGTCAGCCCCAGCATTTT.

The rearrangement joins TRBV5-1 to TRBJ1-4; unclear D gene. From germline, CDR1 is SGHRS and CDR2 YFSETQ. The CDR3 has 12 amino acids. V lost 10 bases, J lost 4 bases, and 11 bases lay in between. DNA for the CDR3: TGCGCCGGACCAGAGGGTAATGAAAAACTGTTTTTT. This encodes CAGPEGNEKLFF.

The chain links TRBV23-1 to TRBJ1-5; 8 bases fit TRBD1. TRBV23-1 is filed as an ORF, its function uncertain. This CDR3 is 14 amino acids long. J was trimmed by 5 bases and V by 6 bases; bases with no gene match: 6. As DNA, the CDR3 is TGCGCCAGCAGGACAGGGGAGGCCGATCAGCCCCAGCATTTT. Its protein product is CASRTGEADQPQHF.

The V gene is TRBV6-4, the J gene TRBJ2-1; 9 nucleotides match TRBD2. The CDR3 extends over 15 amino acids. CDR1 is MRHNA and CDR2 is SNTAGT in the germline V gene. Germline trimming cut 4 bases from V and 8 bases from J; bases unmatched to any gene: 9. The CDR3 loop reads CASSAAGGPSDEQFF. CDR3 coding DNA: TGTGCCAGCAGTGCGGCGGGGGGGCCCTCCGATGAGCAGTTCTTC.